The clone carrying this T cell receptor (beta chain) was observed once. Antigen unknown. This CDR3 contains 17 residues. V gave up 3 bases and J gave up 4 bases; unmatched junction bases: 12. CDR1 is MGHDK, CDR2 SYGVNS, per germline. This entry belongs to a study of shared clonotypes between healthy human individuals. Study in general: The cohort had a couple of women and three men, ages 18 to 49. Whole-study findings and limits: Sequencing depth was expected to influence donor clonotype sharing.

Original processing methods: For the immunoSEQ data, sequences were junction-only without quality scores, so filtering differed. This table comes from immunoSEQ multiplex PCR, and its TCRdb copy is limited to in-frame clones, with some not included. That table supplies the V and J calls and clone size; D and trimming were determined from the DNA. This table holds about 490,000 clones, 70% to 85% found once. The gene calls are TRBV25-1 and TRBJ2-7; TRBD2 matches 10 bases. The TCR originated in a woman aged 40 to 50 in good health. Some clones in this sample may be carry-over from other donors' samples. The sequenced sample was PBMCs. The CDR3 DNA follows: TGTGCCAGCAGTGAGGAATGGGGGCTAGCGGGAGCGTACGAGCAGTACTTC. Amino acids: CASSEEWGLAGAYEQYF.